This record covers a single T cell receptor beta chain. Its cognate antigen is unknown. Naive CD8 cells, CD45RO-negative and positively selected for CCR7, excluded terminally differentiated effector memory CD45RA+ cells. The sample is drawn from a study of shared clonotypes between healthy human individuals. Whole-study context: The composition of the donors was a couple of women and a few men aged 18 to 49.

CDR3 length: 14 amino acids. Germline V gives CDR1 SGHNT, CDR2 YYREEE (reference sequence). Trimming shortened V by 0 bases and J by 1 base, and 4 bases separated the two germline ends. TCRdb's table, derived via immunoSEQ multiplex PCR, lists solely in-frame clones and lacks some. The sample has around 610,000 clones, 95% to 97% seen once; the top ten hold 0.11%. The study's findings and limits: Large sequencing depth failed to make sorted-subset sequencing complete, rarefaction showed. The diversity represented, both genetic and in exposure history, was limited by few donors.

The V gene is TRBV5-4, the J gene TRBJ2-2; D is unresolved. The sequence derives from a woman in her twenties or thirties in good health. Specimen: naive CD8+ T cells sorted from blood. CDR3 sequence (DNA): TGTGCCAGCAGCTTGGACAAGAACACCGGGGAGCTGTTTTTT. This gives the protein CASSLDKNTGELFF.